Presented here are 17 T cell receptor beta chains from one specimen sequenced in a study of CD8 T cells in Susac syndrome. Reverse transcription of about 0.5 to 1 ug RNA used random hexamers. TCRdb independently ran MiXCR on the immunoSEQ multiplex PCR reads; one entry per CDR3 protein. Among 140,000 to 150,000 distinct CDR3 sequences listed, approximately 96% were seen once. Specimen: CD4+ T cells from PBMCs. The receptors come from a human donor with Susac syndrome.

This chain uses TRBV2 with TRBJ1-5; D is perhaps TRBD1 (5 bases). The CDR3 length is 14 residues. V lost 4 bases, J lost 1 base, and 8 bases lay in between. CDR1 is SNHLY and CDR2 is FYNNEI in the germline V gene. The CDR3 nucleotides are TGTGCCAGCAGTGGGGGCGGAAGCAATCAGCCCCAGCATTTT. Its translation: CASSGGGSNQPQHF.

This chain links TRBV7-8 with TRBJ2-5, with 11 positions matching TRBD2. The CDR3 runs to 14 residues. Trimming at V came to 5 bases and at J to 5 bases, leaving 4 bases not matched to a gene. Germline values: CDR1 SGHVS, CDR2 FQNEAQ. The CDR3 reads CASSPWTSGETQYF. The CDR3 DNA reads TGTGCCAGCAGCCCATGGACTAGCGGGGAGACCCAGTACTTC.

The chain employs TRBV20-1 and TRBJ1-3, with D unclear. The CDR3 runs to 11 residues. V dropped 3 bases and J dropped 8 bases, with 8 bases sitting between them. Per the germline V gene, CDR1 is DFQATT and CDR2 is SNEGSKA (reference sequence). The CDR3 bases are TGCAGTGCTAGTCGGGAGGACACCATATATTTT. This translates into CSASREDTIYF.

This sequence joins TRBV29-1 and TRBJ1-2; maybe TRBD1 (6 bases). Trimming pared 7 bases from V and 3 bases from J, leaving 12 bases between. CDR1 SQVTM and CDR2 ANQGSEA come from the germline V gene. The length of the CDR3 is 12 residues. CDR3 sequence reads: CSAHGTHYGYTF. The CDR3 region has the DNA TGCAGCGCTCACGGGACACACTATGGCTACACCTTC.

This clonotype showed up just once. At one boundary the junction diverges from the germline segment, which might be a read error. The gene calls are TRBV7-7 and TRBJ2-5; D unresolved. Germline V CDR1 and CDR2: SSHAT, FNYEAQ (reference sequence). The CDR3 sequence is 14 residues long. CDR3 region: CASSLDGSKATQYF. The DNA of the CDR3 is TGTGCTAGCAGCTTAGACGGCAGCAAAGCGACCCAGTACTTC.

V gene TRBV15 combines with J gene TRBJ2-4; 7 bases align to TRBD1. V was clipped by 4 bases and J by 8 bases; unmatched bases: 11. CDR1 and CDR2 from the germline V gene are LNHNV and YYDKDF (reference sequence). This CDR3 is 15 amino acids long. The chain's CDR3 is CATSTHRGSVDIQYF. DNA for the CDR3: TGTGCCACCAGCACTCACAGGGGTTCTGTGGACATTCAGTACTTC.

The chain uses TRBV6-6 and TRBJ2-7; the match to TRBD2 covers 12 bases. V dropped 6 bases and J dropped 5; count of bases not matched to a gene: 8. This CDR3 has 15 residues. The V gene's germline CDR1 is MNHNY and CDR2 SVGAGI (reference sequence). As DNA, the CDR3 is TGTGCCAGCAGCCTAGCGGGAGGGCCTGAAAACGAGCAGTACTTC. Its translation: CASSLAGGPENEQYF.

The chain joins TRBV12-3 or TRBV12-4 to TRBJ2-2, with D perhaps matching TRBD1 or TRBD2 (5 bases each). Trimming shortened V by 5 bases and J by 4 bases, and 17 bases separated the two germline ends. There are 16 residues in the CDR3. The CDR3 here is CASSPRRGDGTGELFF. The CDR3 nucleotides are TGTGCCAGCAGTCCCCGGCGAGGGGATGGCACCGGGGAGCTGTTTTTT.

The V gene is TRBV20-1, the J gene TRBJ2-3, with TRBD1 matching 8 bases. Germline assignment: CDR1 DFQATT and CDR2 SNEGSKA (reference sequence). V gave up 3 bases and J gave up 6 bases; unmatched junction bases: 14. The CDR3 loop spans 16 amino acids. The CDR3 reads CSARAVGQGFIDTQYF. In DNA, the CDR3 is TGCAGTGCTAGGGCGGTAGGACAGGGATTTATTGATACGCAGTATTTT.

The J gene is TRBJ2-1, the V gene TRBV20-1, with 10 bases identical to TRBD2. Germline V lookup: CDR1 DFQATT, CDR2 SNEGSKA (reference sequence). The CDR3 extends over 18 amino acids. Trimming removed 2 bases from V and 0 bases from J; junction bases left unmatched: 10. This CDR3 is CSARSDSGRPLSYNEQFF. CDR3 DNA sequence: TGCAGTGCTAGATCCGATAGCGGGAGGCCACTCTCCTACAATGAGCAGTTCTTC.

The gene calls are TRBV20-1 and TRBJ2-3, with D perhaps TRBD2 (5 bases). The CDR3 totals 17 residues. Germline CDR1 DFQATT, CDR2 SNEGSKA (reference sequence). V was shortened by 0 bases and J by 1 base, with 17 bases between the two germline ends. The CDR3 DNA sequence: TGCAGTGCTAGAGAAGCACCCCGGGCGCGGGGCACAGATACGCAGTATTTT. This encodes CSAREAPRARGTDTQYF.

V and J are TRBV27 and TRBJ2-1, with 7 positions matching TRBD1. CDR1 is MNHEY, CDR2 SMNVEV, per germline (reference sequence). V shed 3 bases, J shed 3 bases, and the junction held 5 bases outside the gene matches. The CDR3 runs to 15 residues. CDR3 in amino acids: CASSFGQGVYNEQFF. CDR3 DNA: TGTGCCAGCAGTTTCGGGCAGGGGGTCTACAATGAGCAGTTCTTC.

The chain links TRBV6-5 to TRBJ2-4; a weak D match, TRBD1 (6 bases). The CDR3 length is 15 residues. Germline assignment: CDR1 MNHEY and CDR2 SVGAGI. Trimming cost V 5 bases and J 7 bases, with 18 bases left between them. The CDR3 sequence is CASSTAWGPTNIQYF. In nucleotides, the CDR3 is TGTGCCAGCAGTACCGCCTGGGGGCCCACGAACATTCAGTACTTC.

The chain combines TRBV12-3 or TRBV12-4 with TRBJ2-7; a weak D match, TRBD2 (6 bases). V was cut by 4 bases and J by 6 bases, with 13 bases left in between. The CDR3 contains 13 residues. CDR3 residues: CASSWREHTEQYF. The CDR3 coding sequence is TGTGCCAGCAGTTGGAGGGAGCATACCGAGCAGTACTTC.

The chain couples TRBV28 to TRBJ2-7, with 10 positions matching TRBD2. The J segment lost 4 bases and the V segment lost 5 bases, leaving 8 bases of the junction unmatched. Germline V gives CDR1 MDHEN, CDR2 SYDVKM. The CDR3 extends over 15 amino acids. The CDR3 here is CASSPLAGATYEQYF. As DNA, the CDR3 is TGTGCCAGCAGTCCGCTAGCGGGAGCCACTTACGAGCAGTACTTC.

V is TRBV3-1 and J is TRBJ2-5, with D unclear. Germline assignment: CDR1 LGHDT and CDR2 YNNKEL (reference sequence). The CDR3 loop spans 11 amino acids. V lost 3 bases and J 4 bases, leaving 3 bases between the germline ends. The CDR3 coding sequence is TGTGCCAGCAGCCATATAGAGACCCAGTACTTC. It codes for CASSHIETQYF.

The V call is TRBV12-3 or TRBV12-4, the J call TRBJ2-7; D is unclear. The CDR3 covers 13 residues. Trimming stripped 8 bases from V and 3 bases from J, with 14 bases between. The CDR3 protein is CASSRPPNYEQYF. The CDR3 DNA reads as TGTGCCAGCTCCAGGCCCCCTAACTACGAGCAGTACTTC.